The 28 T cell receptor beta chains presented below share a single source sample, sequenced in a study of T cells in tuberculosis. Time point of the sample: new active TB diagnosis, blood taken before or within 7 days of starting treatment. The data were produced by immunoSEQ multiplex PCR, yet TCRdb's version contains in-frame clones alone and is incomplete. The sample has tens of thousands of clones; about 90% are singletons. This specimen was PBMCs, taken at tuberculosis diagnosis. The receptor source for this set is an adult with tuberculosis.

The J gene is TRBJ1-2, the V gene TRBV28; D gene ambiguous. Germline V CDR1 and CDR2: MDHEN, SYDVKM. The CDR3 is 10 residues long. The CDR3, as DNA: TGTGGATCGGGTAACTATGGCTACACCTTC. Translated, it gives CGSGNYGYTF.

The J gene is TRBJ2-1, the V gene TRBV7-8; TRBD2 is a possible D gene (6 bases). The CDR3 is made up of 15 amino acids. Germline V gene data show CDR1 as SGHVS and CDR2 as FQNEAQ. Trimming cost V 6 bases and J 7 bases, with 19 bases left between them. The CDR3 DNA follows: TGTGCCAGCAGTATTCGGGAGAGGGTTAGGAATGAGCAGTTCTTC. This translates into CASSIRERVRNEQFF.

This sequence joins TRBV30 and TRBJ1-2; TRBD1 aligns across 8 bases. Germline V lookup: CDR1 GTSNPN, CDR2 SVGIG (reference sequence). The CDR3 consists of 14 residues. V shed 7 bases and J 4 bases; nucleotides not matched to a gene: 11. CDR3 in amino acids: CALPGQVDPYGYTF. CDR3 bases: TGTGCCTTACCGGGACAGGTCGATCCCTATGGCTACACCTTC.

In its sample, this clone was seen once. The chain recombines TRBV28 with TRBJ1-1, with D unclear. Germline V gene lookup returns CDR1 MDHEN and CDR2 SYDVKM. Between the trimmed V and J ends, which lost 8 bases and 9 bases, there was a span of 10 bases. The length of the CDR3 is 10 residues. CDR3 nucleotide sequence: TGTGCCAGCTACCAGGTCAAAGCTTTCTTT. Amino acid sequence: CASYQVKAFF. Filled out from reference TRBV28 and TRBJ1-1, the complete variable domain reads DVKVTQSSRYLVKRTGEKVFLECVQDMDHENMFWYRQDPGLGLRLIYFSYDVKMKEKGDIPEGYSVSREKKERFSLILESASTNQTSMYLCASYQVKAFFGQGTRLTVV.

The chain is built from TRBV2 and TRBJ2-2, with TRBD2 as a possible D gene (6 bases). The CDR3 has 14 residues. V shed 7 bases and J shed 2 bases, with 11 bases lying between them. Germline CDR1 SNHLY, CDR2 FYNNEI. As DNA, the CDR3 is TGTGCCAGCACGGGGGAGCAAAACACCGGGGAGCTGTTTTTT. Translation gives CASTGEQNTGELFF. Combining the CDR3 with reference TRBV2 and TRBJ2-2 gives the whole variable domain EPEVTQTPSHQVTQMGQEVILRCVPISNHLYFYWYRQILGQKVEFLVSFYNNEISEKSEIFDDQFSVERPDGSNFTLKIRSTKLEDSAMYFCASTGEQNTGELFFGEGSRLTVL.

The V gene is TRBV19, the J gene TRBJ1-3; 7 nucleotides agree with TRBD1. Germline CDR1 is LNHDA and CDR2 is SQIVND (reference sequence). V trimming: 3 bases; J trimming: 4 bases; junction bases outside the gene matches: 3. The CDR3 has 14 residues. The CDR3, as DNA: TGTGCCAGTAGTATGGGACAGTGGGGAAACACCATATATTTT. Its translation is CASSMGQWGNTIYF.

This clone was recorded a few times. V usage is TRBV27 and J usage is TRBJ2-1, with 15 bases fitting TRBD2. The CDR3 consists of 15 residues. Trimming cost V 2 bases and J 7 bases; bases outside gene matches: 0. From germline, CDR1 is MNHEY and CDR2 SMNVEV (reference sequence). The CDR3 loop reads CASSLGLAGGNEQFF. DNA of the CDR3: TGTGCCAGCAGTTTAGGACTAGCGGGGGGGAATGAGCAGTTCTTC.

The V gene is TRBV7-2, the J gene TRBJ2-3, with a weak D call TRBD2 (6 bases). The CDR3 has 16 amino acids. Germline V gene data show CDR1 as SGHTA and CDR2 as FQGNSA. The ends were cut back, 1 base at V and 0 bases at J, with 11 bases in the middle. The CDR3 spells CASSLVAGSSTDTQYF. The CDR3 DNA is TGTGCCAGCAGCTTAGTGGCGGGATCTAGCACAGATACGCAGTATTTT.

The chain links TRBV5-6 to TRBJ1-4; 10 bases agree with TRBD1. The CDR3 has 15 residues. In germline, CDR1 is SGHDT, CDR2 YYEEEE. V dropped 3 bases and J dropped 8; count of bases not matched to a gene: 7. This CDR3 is CASSSPGQGREKLFF. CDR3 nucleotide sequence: TGTGCCAGCAGCTCCCCGGGACAGGGGAGAGAAAAACTGTTTTTT.

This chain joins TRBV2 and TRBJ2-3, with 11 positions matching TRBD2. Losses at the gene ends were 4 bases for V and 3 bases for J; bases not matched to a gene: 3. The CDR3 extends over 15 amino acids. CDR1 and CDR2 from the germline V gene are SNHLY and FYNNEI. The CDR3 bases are TGTGCCAGCAGTGTAGCGGGGGGGACGACAGATACGCAGTATTTT. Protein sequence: CASSVAGGTTDTQYF.

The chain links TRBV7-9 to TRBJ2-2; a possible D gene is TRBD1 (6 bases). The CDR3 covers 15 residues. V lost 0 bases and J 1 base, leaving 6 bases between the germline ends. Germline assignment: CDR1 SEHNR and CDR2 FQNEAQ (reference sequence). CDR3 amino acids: CASSLAGQNTGELFF. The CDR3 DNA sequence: TGTGCCAGCAGCTTAGCGGGACAGAACACCGGGGAGCTGTTTTTT.

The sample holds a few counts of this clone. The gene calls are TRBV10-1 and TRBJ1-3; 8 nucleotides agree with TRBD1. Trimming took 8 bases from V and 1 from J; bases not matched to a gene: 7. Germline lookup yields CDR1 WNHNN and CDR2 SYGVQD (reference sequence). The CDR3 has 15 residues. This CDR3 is CASGHRGISGNTIYF. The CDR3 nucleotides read TGCGCCAGCGGTCACAGGGGGATATCTGGAAACACCATATATTTT.

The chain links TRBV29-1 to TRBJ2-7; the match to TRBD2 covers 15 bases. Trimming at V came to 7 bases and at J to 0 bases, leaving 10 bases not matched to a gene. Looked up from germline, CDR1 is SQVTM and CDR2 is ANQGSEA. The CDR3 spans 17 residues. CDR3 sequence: CSATGLAGGRSSYEQYF. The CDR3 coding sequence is TGCAGCGCAACGGGACTAGCGGGAGGCCGGAGCTCCTACGAGCAGTACTTC.

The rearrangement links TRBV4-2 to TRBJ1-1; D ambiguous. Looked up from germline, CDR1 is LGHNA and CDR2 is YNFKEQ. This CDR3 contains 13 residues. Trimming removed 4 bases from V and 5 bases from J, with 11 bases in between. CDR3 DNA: TGTGCCAGCAGCCCCCTCCACGGGACTGAAGCTTTCTTT. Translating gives CASSPLHGTEAFF.

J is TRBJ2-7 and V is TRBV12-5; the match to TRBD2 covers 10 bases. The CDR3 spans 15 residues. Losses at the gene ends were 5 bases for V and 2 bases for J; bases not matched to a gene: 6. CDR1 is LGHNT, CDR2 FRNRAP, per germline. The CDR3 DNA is TGTGCTAGTGGTCCCTCGGGGACTAGCGCCTACGAGCAGTACTTC. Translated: CASGPSGTSAYEQYF. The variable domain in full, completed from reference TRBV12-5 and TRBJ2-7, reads DARVTQTPRHKVTEMGQEVTMRCQPILGHNTVFWYRQTMMQGLELLAYFRNRAPLDDSGMPKDRFSAEMPDATLATLKIQPSEPRDSAVYFCASGPSGTSAYEQYFGPGTRLTVT.

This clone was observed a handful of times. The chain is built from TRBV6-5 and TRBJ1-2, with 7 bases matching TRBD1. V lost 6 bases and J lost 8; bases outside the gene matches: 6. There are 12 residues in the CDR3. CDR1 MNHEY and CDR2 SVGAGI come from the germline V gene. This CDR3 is CASRTGKNGYTF. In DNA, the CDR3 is TGTGCCAGCAGGACAGGGAAGAACGGCTACACCTTC.

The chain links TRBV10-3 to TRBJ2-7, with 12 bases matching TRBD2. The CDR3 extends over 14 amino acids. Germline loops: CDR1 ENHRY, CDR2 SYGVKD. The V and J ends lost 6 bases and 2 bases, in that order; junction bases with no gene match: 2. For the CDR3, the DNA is TGTGCCATCAGCGCTAGCGGGAGGGCCTACGAGCAGTACTTC. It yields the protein CAISASGRAYEQYF.

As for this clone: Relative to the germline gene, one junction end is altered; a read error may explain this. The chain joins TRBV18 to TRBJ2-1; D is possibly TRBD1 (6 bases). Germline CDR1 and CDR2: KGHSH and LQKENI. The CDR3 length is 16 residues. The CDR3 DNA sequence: TGTGCCAGCTCATCACCGGCTAAGGGGGACTACAATGAGCAGTTCTTC. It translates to CASSSPAKGDYNEQFF.

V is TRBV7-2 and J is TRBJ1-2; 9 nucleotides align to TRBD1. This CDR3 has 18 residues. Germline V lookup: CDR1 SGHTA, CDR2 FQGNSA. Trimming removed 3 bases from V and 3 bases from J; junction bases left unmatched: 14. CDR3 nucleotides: TGTGCCAGCAGCTTCTCCGGGACAGGGAGATACGATTACTATGGCTACACCTTC. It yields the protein CASSFSGTGRYDYYGYTF.

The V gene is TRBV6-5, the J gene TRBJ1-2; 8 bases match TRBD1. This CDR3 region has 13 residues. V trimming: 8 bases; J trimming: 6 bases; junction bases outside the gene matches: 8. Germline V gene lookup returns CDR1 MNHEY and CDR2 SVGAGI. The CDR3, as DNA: TGTGCCAGCTTCCGGACAGGGTTTCATGGCTACACCTTC. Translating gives CASFRTGFHGYTF.

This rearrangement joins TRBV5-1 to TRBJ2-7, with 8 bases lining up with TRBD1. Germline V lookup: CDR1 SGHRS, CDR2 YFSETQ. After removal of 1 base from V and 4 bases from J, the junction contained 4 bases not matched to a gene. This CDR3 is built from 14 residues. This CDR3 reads CASSLSGGAYEQYF. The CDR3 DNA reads TGCGCCAGCAGCTTGTCAGGGGGCGCATACGAGCAGTACTTC.

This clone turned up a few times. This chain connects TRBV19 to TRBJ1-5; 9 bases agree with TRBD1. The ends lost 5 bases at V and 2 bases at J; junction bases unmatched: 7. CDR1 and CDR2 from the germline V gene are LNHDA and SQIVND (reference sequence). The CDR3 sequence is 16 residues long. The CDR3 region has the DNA TGTGCCAGTAGTCCGCGACAGGGGGACGGCAATCAGCCCCAGCATTTT. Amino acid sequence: CASSPRQGDGNQPQHF.

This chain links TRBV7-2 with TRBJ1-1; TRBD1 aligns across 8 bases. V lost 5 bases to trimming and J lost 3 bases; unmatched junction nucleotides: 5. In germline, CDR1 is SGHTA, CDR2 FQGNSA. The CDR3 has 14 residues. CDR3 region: CASSVGQVYTEAFF. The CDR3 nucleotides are TGTGCCAGCAGCGTGGGACAGGTTTACACTGAAGCTTTCTTT.

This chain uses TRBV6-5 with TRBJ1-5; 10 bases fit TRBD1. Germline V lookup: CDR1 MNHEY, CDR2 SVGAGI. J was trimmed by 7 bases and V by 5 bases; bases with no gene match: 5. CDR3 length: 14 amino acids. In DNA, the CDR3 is TGTGCCAGCAGTCAGGGACAGGGGTACCAGCCCCAGCATTTT. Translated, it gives CASSQGQGYQPQHF.

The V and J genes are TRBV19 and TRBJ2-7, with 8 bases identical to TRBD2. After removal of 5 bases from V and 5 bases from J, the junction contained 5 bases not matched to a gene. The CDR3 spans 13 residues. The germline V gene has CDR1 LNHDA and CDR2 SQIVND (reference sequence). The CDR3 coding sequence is TGTGCCAGTAGTGGGACTAGGGGCGACGAGCAGTACTTC. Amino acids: CASSGTRGDEQYF.

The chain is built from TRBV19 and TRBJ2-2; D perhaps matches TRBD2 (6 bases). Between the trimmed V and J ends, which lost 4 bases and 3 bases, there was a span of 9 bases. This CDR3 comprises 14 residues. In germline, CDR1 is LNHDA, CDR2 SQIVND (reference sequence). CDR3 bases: TGTGCCAGTAGTAGGTGGGAGGACACCGGGGAGCTGTTTTTT. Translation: CASSRWEDTGELFF.

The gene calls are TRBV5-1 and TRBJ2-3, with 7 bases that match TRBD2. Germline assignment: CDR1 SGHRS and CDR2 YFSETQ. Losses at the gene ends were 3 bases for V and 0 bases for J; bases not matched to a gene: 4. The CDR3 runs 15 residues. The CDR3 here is CASSSRDYSTDTQYF. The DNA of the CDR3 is TGCGCCAGCAGCTCTCGGGACTACAGCACAGATACGCAGTATTTT.

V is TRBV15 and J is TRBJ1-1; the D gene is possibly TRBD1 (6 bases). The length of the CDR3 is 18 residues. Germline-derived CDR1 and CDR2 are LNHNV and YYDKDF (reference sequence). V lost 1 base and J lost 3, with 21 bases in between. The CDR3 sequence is CATSRVRQGWVLDTEAFF. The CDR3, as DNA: TGTGCCACCAGCAGAGTTCGGCAGGGGTGGGTTTTGGACACTGAAGCTTTCTTT. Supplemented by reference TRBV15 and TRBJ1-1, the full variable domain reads DAMVIQNPRYQVTQFGKPVTLSCSQTLNHNVMYWYQQKSSQAPKLLFHYYDKDFNNEADTPDNFQSRRPNTSFCFLDIRSPGLGDTAMYLCATSRVRQGWVLDTEAFFGQGTRLTVV.